This T cell receptor (beta chain) emerged from a study of regulatory T cells in long-lasting Graves disease. The authors built TCR beta libraries using iRepertoire HTBI primers and Arm-PCR of CDR3 regions. TCRdb processed the multiplex PCR reads anew with MiXCR; each CDR3 protein has one entry. Of a few hundred thousand distinct CDR3 sequences listed, roughly a sixth are singletons. Sample time point: newly diagnosed GD, antithyroid drugs for less than 3 months. From PBMCs, RNA was extracted and then used to make the TCR library. V lost 0 bases, J lost 3 bases, and 8 bases lay in between. Germline CDR1 and CDR2: SGHVS and FQNEAQ. The CDR3 totals 14 residues. These same records also appear under a second study, on T cells in Graves' hyperthyroidism and ophthalmopathy.

The TCR originated in a man aged 35-49 years with Graves disease. The material sequenced was peripheral blood mononuclear cells (PBMCs), taken at new diagnosis, from a patient treated with antithyroid drugs. V and J are TRBV7-8 and TRBJ1-1; no firm D call. The CDR3 DNA is TGTGCCAGCAGCTTAGCCACAATCGACACTGAAGCTTTCTTT. This sequence encodes CASSLATIDTEAFF.